Included here is one TCR beta chain sequence, with context. This specimen comes from a study of cytomegalovirus exposure and HLA in healthy donors. Germline V gives CDR1 SGHTA, CDR2 FQGNSA. The CDR3 length is 20 residues. 60 Vbeta and 13 Jbeta primers were used in PCR. Assay used: immunoSEQ multiplex PCR; TCRdb lists only in-frame clones, some missing. Of about 120,000 clones listed, roughly 80% were seen once; the top ten hold around 1.5%. Sequences were obtained from PBMCs. The rearrangement joins TRBV7-2 to TRBJ2-5; 13 bases map to TRBD2. The end of the DNA aligns better with TRBJ2-7, so the J call may be wrong. The clonotype originates from a woman between 18 and 30 years old in good health and CMV-seronegative. The CDR3 region has the DNA TGTGCCAGCAGCTTAGCCTCTTCGGGACTAGCGGGACGGGCAATGGACGAGCAGTACTTC. Protein product: CASSLASSGLAGRAMDEQYF.